This T cell receptor beta chain was identified during a study of blood T cell repertoires in COVID-19 (dated by TCRdb to 2019 to 2021). For context, the study as a whole: Samples from collaborators originated in the United States, Italy and Spain and spanned both the acute and convalescent phases of COVID-19. The sample metadata nearly always contained a de-identified subject ID, COVID-19 status, age in years and sex. Deeply sampled blood TCRbeta repertoires from subjects exposed to, actively infected with, or recovered from COVID-19 were included in the dataset. The prospective study material was composed of cDNA or gDNA derived from T cells, B-cell-depleted T cells, or PBMCs. The samples were drawn from two sources: the first 160 participants of the ongoing ImmuneRACE study, and fewer than 1,500 subjects contributed by 6 global collaborators. Where available, HLA class I and class II types were obtained from metadata supplied by the sample provider rather than from assay-based typing. The repertoires were released in a freely available public database intended as a resource for research on the immune response to SARS-CoV-2.

Collaborating institutions collected whole blood in K2EDTA tubes following their own protocols. For TCRbeta analysis, collaborator samples were shipped as frozen whole blood, as isolated PBMCs, or as DNA extracted from either sample type. The immunoSEQ Assay, a bias-controlled multiplex PCR, was used to amplify TCRbeta CDR3 regions from genomic DNA. The paper's data handling went like this. The number of nucleated cells in each sample was estimated from the amplification of reference gene primers within the assay. To quantify the absolute abundance of each unique TCRbeta CDR3 rearrangement, sequence reads were collapsed and filtered. For each sample, productive Simpson clonality was calculated as the square root of Simpson's diversity index across productive rearrangements. Entries here come from immuneACCESS through TCRdb and include only in-frame sequences with V and J called. Some clones fail to appear in such tables; in the studies checked, an unresolved V gene covers under half of the shortfall, and the cause of the remainder is unknown. Clonal size and the V and J genes are those of that table, whereas D and trimming came from the DNA. This sample comprises 60,000 or so clones, about nine tenths of them detected only once. The ten largest clones represent roughly 8.4% of the sample.

As concerns this clone: Its target antigen remains unknown. Per-base quality was not reported, and no clone a single base away is much larger than it.

From the germline V gene (reference sequence), CDR1 is LNHNV and CDR2 is YYDKDF. The CDR3, from cysteine to phenylalanine, totals 14 residues. Only the CDR3 region is kept as DNA, spanning 42 bases read in frame from base 1. V loses 3 bases, J loses 0 bases, and the germline ends lie 5 bases apart. The investigation overall reported the following: How much clinical and demographic metadata was included differed by source and by participant, and the metadata was provided uncurated.

The sequenced sample consisted of peripheral blood. Recombination linked TRBV15 to TRBJ2-2; TRBD1 might be the D gene, on 5 matching bases. The sequence was obtained from a woman in her seventies with active COVID-19. CDR3 loop: CATSRTANTGELFF. The bases read TGTGCCACCAGCAGGACAGCGAACACCGGGGAGCTGTTTTTT.